This T cell receptor beta chain derives from a study of identical twins. Broader study findings: Excess low generation probability was seen in twin-shared out-of-frame alpha sequences. Researchers caution that invariant MAIT and iNKT cells could partly confound zero-insertion analyses.

The CDR3 runs 14 residues. V was clipped by 0 bases and J by 4 bases, with 7 bases between them. Germline CDR1 is MNHEY and CDR2 is SVGAGI. This clonotype turned up a few times. Its cognate antigen is unknown. Carrying unique molecular identifiers, the cDNA also gained a universal primer site through template switching. TCRdb processed the 5' RACE reads anew with MiXCR; each CDR3 protein has one entry. The repertoire has a few hundred thousand distinct CDR3 sequences, roughly 15% of them found once; the top ten carry around 0.4%. This sample was also put to use in a study of yellow fever vaccine responses in identical twins. Per that paper: Twins reportedly had a vaccine T cell response that seemed partly convergent, partly personalized.

The gene calls are TRBV6-5 and TRBJ1-3; no clear D gene. The specimen was CD4+ T cells sorted from blood. This TCR was sampled from a woman between 18 and 30 years old in good health. The CDR3 sequence: CASSYSGSGNTIYF. The CDR3 DNA reads TGTGCCAGCAGTTACTCGGGCAGCGGAAACACCATATATTTT.